This paragraph reports one T cell receptor beta chain. Clones were read by immunoSEQ multiplex PCR, and TCRdb kept only the in-frame ones, dropping some. The sample contains under 1,100,000 clones, 75% to 85% of which appear only once. This sample was included in a study of shared clonotypes between healthy human individuals. Whole-study context: The composition of the donors was a couple of women and a few men aged 18 to 49. Each donor had three CD4 naive, three CD4 memory, two CD8 naive and one CD8 memory plate.

This CDR3 is 14 amino acids long. Germline-derived CDR1 and CDR2 are MGHRA and YSYEKL. V gave up 0 bases and J gave up 8 bases, with 13 bases separating them. The TCR sequence derives from a man aged 18 to 29 in good health. Some clones in this sample may be carry-over from other donors' samples. The chain uses TRBV4-1 and TRBJ1-2, with no clear D. Sequencing used memory CD4+ T cells from PBMCs. Subset defined: CD45RA-negative fraction. DNA of the CDR3: TGCGCCAGCAGCCAAGACCAATTGGCGGGCGGCTACACCTTC. It encodes CASSQDQLAGGYTF.